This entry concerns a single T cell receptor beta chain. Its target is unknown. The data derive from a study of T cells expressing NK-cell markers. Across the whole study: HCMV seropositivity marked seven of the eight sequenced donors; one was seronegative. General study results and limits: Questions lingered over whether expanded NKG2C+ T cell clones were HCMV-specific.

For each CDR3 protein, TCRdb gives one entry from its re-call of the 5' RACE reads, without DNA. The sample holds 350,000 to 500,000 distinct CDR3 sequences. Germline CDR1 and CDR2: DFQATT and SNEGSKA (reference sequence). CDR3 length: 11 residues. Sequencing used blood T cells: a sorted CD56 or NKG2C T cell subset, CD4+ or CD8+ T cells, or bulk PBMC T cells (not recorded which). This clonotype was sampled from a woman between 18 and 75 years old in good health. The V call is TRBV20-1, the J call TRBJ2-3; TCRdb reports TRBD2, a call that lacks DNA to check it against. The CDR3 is CSGLSTDTQYF.